This entry lists 15 T cell receptor beta chains sequenced from one sample in a study of human T cells and chemical hapten exposure. A single record per CDR3 protein comes from TCRdb applying MiXCR to the RACE reads. The sample yields 350,000 or so distinct CDR3 sequences, roughly 6.9% seen once. Time point in this sample: patch test 1, 2 weeks after DPC sensitization. Treatment meaning: therapeutic diphenylcyclopropenone sensitization with weekly scalp DPC. Sample: whole blood, taken in connection with sensitization to the hapten diphenylcyclopropenone (DPC). These TCRs come from a woman aged 18-29 years with alopecia areata. Some clones in this sample may be carry-over from other donors' samples.

The table lists this clonotype with a few counts. The chain links TRBV5-6 to TRBJ2-1; 8 bases match TRBD1. The CDR3 runs to 15 residues. Trimming at V came to 0 bases and at J to 5 bases, leaving 4 bases not matched to a gene. Germline values: CDR1 SGHDT, CDR2 YYEEEE. The CDR3 DNA reads as TGTGCCAGCAGCTTGGGGCAGGGGGCACACAATGAGCAGTTCTTC. Protein product: CASSLGQGAHNEQFF.

The chain has TRBV12-3 or TRBV12-4 and TRBJ2-5; 8 bases match TRBD1. Trimming took 1 base from V and 7 from J; bases not matched to a gene: 11. This CDR3 region has 16 residues. For the CDR3, the DNA is TGTGCCAGCAGTTTAGGAACAGGGGGTCCCCCGGGGACCCAGTACTTC. As protein: CASSLGTGGPPGTQYF.

This clonotype was picked up a small number of times. V is TRBV7-2 and J is TRBJ1-2; tentative D call: TRBD1 (6 bases). Germline values: CDR1 SGHTA, CDR2 FQGNSA. The CDR3 has 15 residues. V was trimmed by 2 bases and J by 3 bases, leaving 13 bases between them. CDR3 protein: CASSLLTGSDYGYTF. In DNA form, the CDR3 reads TGTGCCAGCAGCTTACTGACAGGATCGGACTATGGCTACACCTTC. Together with reference TRBV7-2 and TRBJ1-2, the CDR3 gives the full variable domain: GAGVSQSPSNKVTEKGKDVELRCDPISGHTALYWYRQSLGQGLEFLIYFQGNSAPDKSGLPSDRFSAERTGGSVSTLTIQRTQQEDSAVYLCASSLLTGSDYGYTFGSGTRLTVV.

Many counts were recorded for this clonotype. This chain connects TRBV6-6 to TRBJ2-7; TRBD1 or TRBD2 may be the D gene (5 bases each). CDR1 is MNHNY, CDR2 SVGAGI, per germline (reference sequence). The CDR3 length is 13 residues. V lost 7 bases to trimming and J lost 4 bases, with 14 bases between them. CDR3 in DNA: TGTGCCAGCACCATGGGGACGGCGTACGAGCAGTACTTC. Its protein is CASTMGTAYEQYF.

V is TRBV12-3 or TRBV12-4 and J is TRBJ1-2; D not certain. This CDR3 has 13 residues. With 4 bases removed from V and 1 base from J, the gap between germline ends came to 7 bases. The CDR3 nucleotides are TGTGCCAGCAGTTGGACCTATAACTATGGCTACACCTTC. It translates to CASSWTYNYGYTF.

The CDR3 loop reads CASSHAPDTQYF. The CDR3 DNA follows: TGTGCCAGCAGTCACGCCCCAGATACGCAGTATTTT. The chain carries TRBV12-3 or TRBV12-4 and TRBJ2-3; D not resolved. V gave up 5 bases and J gave up 4 bases, with 7 bases separating them. The CDR3 has 12 amino acids.

This clonotype showed up many times. The rearrangement links TRBV7-9 to TRBJ2-3; D gene unclear. CDR1 and CDR2 from the germline V gene are SEHNR and FQNEAQ (reference sequence). Trimming pared 5 bases from V and 3 bases from J, leaving 6 bases between. This CDR3 has 12 residues. The CDR3 loop reads CASSAETDTQYF. The CDR3 DNA sequence: TGTGCCAGCAGCGCGGAAACAGATACGCAGTATTTT. The full variable domain, completed using reference TRBV7-9 and TRBJ2-3, is DTGVSQNPRHKITKRGQNVTFRCDPISEHNRLYWYRQTLGQGPEFLTYFQNEAQLEKSRLLSDRFSAERPKGSFSTLEIQRTEQGDSAMYLCASSAETDTQYFGPGTRLTVL.

This clonotype was seen a few times. V and J are TRBV29-1 and TRBJ1-1; D gene ambiguous. The CDR3 covers 13 residues. The ends were cut back, 8 bases at V and 0 bases at J, with 13 bases in the middle. CDR1 is SQVTM and CDR2 is ANQGSEA in the germline V gene. The CDR3 loop reads CSLREGLNTEAFF. The CDR3 nucleotides are TGCAGCCTACGTGAGGGTTTGAACACTGAAGCTTTCTTT.

This clonotype appeared many times. The rearrangement links TRBV10-3 to TRBJ2-6; no clear D gene. V was clipped by 6 bases and J by 0 bases, with 6 bases between them. CDR1 is ENHRY, CDR2 SYGVKD, per germline. CDR3 length equals 14 residues. The DNA of the CDR3 is TGTGCCATCAGAAGTGGCTCTGGGGCCAACGTCCTGACTTTC. Its protein product is CAIRSGSGANVLTF.

At least ten counts were recorded for this clonotype. The rearrangement uses TRBV20-1 and TRBJ2-3; D call uncertain. The CDR3 is 14 amino acids. Germline assignment: CDR1 DFQATT and CDR2 SNEGSKA (reference sequence). Between the trimmed V and J ends, which lost 0 bases and 4 bases, there was a span of 11 bases. CDR3 region: CSARDSQRADTQYF. CDR3 coding DNA: TGCAGTGCTAGAGATTCGCAGCGCGCAGATACGCAGTATTTT.

This chain uses TRBV11-2 with TRBJ1-1; D unclear. CDR3 size: 16 residues. With 5 bases removed from V and 11 bases from J, the gap between germline ends came to 27 bases. CDR1 is SGHAT and CDR2 is FQNNGV in the germline V gene. The CDR3 nucleotides read TGTGCCAGCAGCCCGGCCTCATCATGGTCTAAGGTGGGGGCTTTCTTT. It encodes CASSPASSWSKVGAFF.

The chain joins TRBV7-9 to TRBJ2-1; D might be TRBD1 or TRBD2, each matching 6 bases. The CDR3 has 16 amino acids. Per germline, CDR1 SEHNR and CDR2 FQNEAQ (reference sequence). V lost 5 bases, J lost 10 bases, and 24 bases lay in between. In DNA form, the CDR3 reads TGTGCCAGCAGCCCAGTGGGGGGACAAGTCCTGCAAGAGCAGTTCTTC. This encodes CASSPVGGQVLQEQFF.

The chain is built from TRBV6-5 and TRBJ1-1; D uncertain. Germline-derived CDR1 and CDR2 are MNHEY and SVGAGI. Trimming took off 2 bases at V and 1 base at J, with 8 bases between the two ends. There are 14 residues in the CDR3. The chain's CDR3 is CASSYGQPNTEAFF. CDR3 DNA: TGTGCCAGCAGTTACGGGCAGCCGAACACTGAAGCTTTCTTT.

This clonotype came up many times. V usage is TRBV7-2 and J usage is TRBJ2-3; the match to TRBD2 covers 10 bases. The CDR3 is 15 amino acids. CDR1 and CDR2 (germline): SGHTA, FQGNSA. V shed 5 bases and J 1 base; nucleotides not matched to a gene: 3. Here the CDR3 DNA reads TGTGCCAGCAGCGAAGGACTAGCGGGCACAGATACGCAGTATTTT. Residues: CASSEGLAGTDTQYF.

This clonotype was detected only a few times. The rearrangement links TRBV6-6 to TRBJ2-5, with 7 positions matching TRBD1. Germline trimming cut 7 bases from V and 4 bases from J; bases unmatched to any gene: 3. From germline, CDR1 is MNHNY and CDR2 SVGAGI (reference sequence). This CDR3 spans 12 amino acids. The CDR3 nucleotides are TGTGCCAGCAAATGGACAGGAGAGACCCAGTACTTC. It yields the protein CASKWTGETQYF.